The 21 T cell receptor beta chains presented below share a single source sample, sequenced in a study of T-cell reconstitution after alpha-beta-depleted transplantation in children. Preparation of the TCRbeta library involved a method that used unique molecular identifiers. TCRdb independently ran MiXCR on the PCR reads; one entry per CDR3 protein. This table holds around 530,000 distinct CDR3 sequences, 30% to 35% found once. The starting material was PBMCs from the stem cell graft donor, obtained from the stem cell graft. These receptors all stem from a human donor who donated a stem cell graft to a child with aplastic anemia.

This chain links TRBV3-1 with TRBJ2-7; D is undetermined. In germline, CDR1 is LGHDT, CDR2 YNNKEL (reference sequence). V lost 1 base and J lost 3, with 7 bases in between. The CDR3 consists of 13 residues. This CDR3 reads CASSQGPIYEQYF. The CDR3 DNA reads TGTGCCAGCAGCCAAGGACCTATCTACGAGCAGTACTTC.

This clonotype was found a few times. This rearrangement joins TRBV9 to TRBJ2-5; D possibly corresponds to TRBD2 (6 bases). The germline V gene has CDR1 SGDLS and CDR2 YYNGEE. Trimming removed 0 bases at V and 2 bases at J, with 11 bases between. CDR3 length: 15 residues. Here the CDR3 reads CASSVAAGLQETQYF. Here the CDR3 DNA reads TGTGCCAGCAGCGTAGCGGCGGGGCTTCAAGAGACCCAGTACTTC.

The table lists this clonotype with many counts. The chain employs TRBV12-3 or TRBV12-4 and TRBJ2-2, with 8 bases matching TRBD1. With V trimmed by 4 bases and J by 2 bases, 3 bases remained unmatched. The CDR3 length is 15 residues. For the CDR3, the DNA is TGTGCCAGCAGTTCCGGACAGGGAAACACCGGGGAGCTGTTTTTT. Amino acid sequence: CASSSGQGNTGELFF.

The V gene is TRBV4-3, the J gene TRBJ2-1; TRBD2 matches 14 bases. Germline V gene data show CDR1 as LGHNA and CDR2 as YSLEER. The CDR3 length is 20 residues. V trimming: 0 bases; J trimming: 2 bases; junction bases outside the gene matches: 9. Here the CDR3 reads CASSQDPSGLAGVPYNEQFF. The CDR3, as DNA: TGCGCCAGCAGCCAAGATCCCTCGGGACTAGCGGGAGTACCCTACAATGAGCAGTTCTTC.

This clonotype was recorded a few times. The chain couples TRBV6-6 to TRBJ1-1; D is unclear. Germline CDR1 MNHNY, CDR2 SVGAGI (reference sequence). Trimming stripped 5 bases from V and 6 bases from J, with 10 bases between. The CDR3 is 12 residues long. Here the CDR3 DNA reads TGTGCCAGCAGTCCGCGACTTTCTGAAGCTTTCTTT. Translated: CASSPRLSEAFF.

This clonotype turned up a few times. The rearrangement joins TRBV5-6 to TRBJ2-3; D gene unclear. V lost 0 bases and J 3 bases, leaving 23 bases between the germline ends. The CDR3 contains 19 residues. The germline V gene has CDR1 SGHDT and CDR2 YYEEEE. The CDR3 DNA reads as TGTGCCAGCAGCTTGGTGGTGTATAAGGACGGATTTCGTACAGATACGCAGTATTTT. Amino acids: CASSLVVYKDGFRTDTQYF.

The chain couples TRBV6-1 to TRBJ2-7, with a weak D call TRBD1 (6 bases). The CDR3 spans 15 residues. The V and J ends lost 7 bases and 0 bases respectively, with 16 bases between them. Germline V gene lookup returns CDR1 MNHNS and CDR2 SASEGT. The CDR3 reads CASTKAGTPSYEQYF. The CDR3 region has the DNA TGTGCCAGCACCAAAGCCGGGACACCCTCCTACGAGCAGTACTTC.

The V gene is TRBV6-1, the J gene TRBJ1-2; 7 bases align to TRBD1. CDR1 MNHNS and CDR2 SASEGT come from the germline V gene. The length of the CDR3 is 14 residues. Trimming cost V 7 bases and J 2 bases; bases outside gene matches: 7. Written as DNA, the CDR3 is TGTGCCAGCATATTGGACAGGCTAAACTATGGCTACACCTTC. Amino acid sequence: CASILDRLNYGYTF.

This chain's CDR3 is CAWSGTTTGRLFDEQFF. The CDR3, as DNA: TGTGCCTGGAGTGGGACTACAACGGGACGCCTTTTCGATGAGCAGTTCTTC. V usage is TRBV30 and J usage is TRBJ2-1, with a weak D call TRBD2 (6 bases). Per the germline V gene, CDR1 is GTSNPN and CDR2 is SVGIG (reference sequence). V lost 1 base, J lost 8 bases, and 24 bases lay in between. The CDR3 extends over 17 amino acids. Based on the CDR3 plus reference TRBV30 and TRBJ2-1, the full variable domain is SQTIHQWPATLVQPVGSPLSLECTVEGTSNPNLYWYRQAAGRGLQLLFYSVGIGQISSEVPQNLSASRPQDRQFILSSKKLLLSDSGFYLCAWSGTTTGRLFDEQFFGPGTRLTVL.

This chain uses TRBV30 with TRBJ2-3; D is undetermined. This CDR3 comprises 14 residues. V was pared by 1 base and J by 1 base, with 9 bases between. From germline, CDR1 is GTSNPN and CDR2 SVGIG (reference sequence). The CDR3 DNA sequence: TGTGCCTGGAGTGAGGGCAGAGGCACAGATACGCAGTATTTT. Residues: CAWSEGRGTDTQYF.

CDR3 residues: CASSPGQSGETQYF. In DNA, the CDR3 is TGCGCCAGCAGCCCGGGACAGAGCGGAGAGACCCAGTACTTC. The gene calls are TRBV5-1 and TRBJ2-5; the match to TRBD1 covers 7 bases. The junction had 7 bases not matched to a gene; V was cut back by 4 bases and J by 4 bases. Germline assignment: CDR1 SGHRS and CDR2 YFSETQ. This CDR3 is 14 amino acids long.

This clonotype was found a few times. The V call is TRBV4-2, the J call TRBJ2-1; D ambiguous. The germline V and J ends were trimmed by 0 bases and 9 bases, with 6 bases remaining between them. The germline V gene has CDR1 LGHNA and CDR2 YNFKEQ. The CDR3 is 12 residues long. The CDR3 is CASSQDTGEQFF. The CDR3 region has the DNA TGTGCCAGCAGCCAAGATACGGGTGAGCAGTTCTTC.

J is TRBJ1-1 and V is TRBV28; no clear D gene. The V gene's germline CDR1 is MDHEN and CDR2 SYDVKM. The CDR3 consists of 16 residues. The V gene lost 1 base and the J gene lost 1 base, with 13 bases spanning the gap. CDR3 protein: CASSLSVGMWNTEAFF. The CDR3 DNA is TGTGCCAGCAGTTTATCGGTGGGAATGTGGAACACTGAAGCTTTCTTT.

This clonotype was found a few times. This chain joins TRBV30 and TRBJ2-1; D gene ambiguous. Trimming took 0 bases from V and 0 from J, leaving 15 bases between them. This CDR3 comprises 17 residues. Germline-derived CDR1 and CDR2 are GTSNPN and SVGIG (reference sequence). The CDR3 nucleotides read TGTGCCTGGAGTGTACGAGGTCGGAATCTCTCCTACAATGAGCAGTTCTTC. Protein product: CAWSVRGRNLSYNEQFF.

This clonotype was counted between two and nine times. This sequence joins TRBV28 and TRBJ2-2; D ambiguous. The CDR3 contains 12 residues. Germline V gene sequence: CDR1 MDHEN, CDR2 SYDVKM. The germline V and J ends were trimmed by 6 bases and 5 bases, with 7 bases remaining between them. CDR3 in DNA: TGTGCCAGCAGGGAGTCTACCGGGGAGCTGTTTTTT. It translates to CASRESTGELFF. The full variable domain, in which reference TRBV28 and TRBJ2-2 provide the parts outside the CDR3, is DVKVTQSSRYLVKRTGEKVFLECVQDMDHENMFWYRQDPGLGLRLIYFSYDVKMKEKGDIPEGYSVSREKKERFSLILESASTNQTSMYLCASRESTGELFFGEGSRLTVL.

This clonotype appeared a few times. V and J are TRBV2 and TRBJ1-2; D unresolved. The ends were cut back, 0 bases at V and 1 base at J, with 9 bases in the middle. Germline values: CDR1 SNHLY, CDR2 FYNNEI. The CDR3 is 15 residues long. The CDR3 bases are TGTGCCAGCAGTGAAGCGAAGGGCAGTAACTATGGCTACACCTTC. Its translation: CASSEAKGSNYGYTF.

The chain uses TRBV5-1 and TRBJ2-7; TRBD1 matches at 10 bases. The germline V gene encodes CDR1 SGHRS and CDR2 YFSETQ. CDR3 length equals 14 residues. V trimming: 4 bases; J trimming: 6 bases; junction bases outside the gene matches: 7. The CDR3 nucleotides are TGCGCCAGCAGCCCCGGGACAGGGGATCGCGAGCAGTACGTC. Translation gives CASSPGTGDREQYV.

Only a few counts were recorded for this clonotype. The rearrangement links TRBV12-3 or TRBV12-4 to TRBJ2-7; the match to TRBD1 covers 9 bases. V gave up 7 bases and J gave up 4 bases; unmatched junction bases: 5. The CDR3 is made up of 13 amino acids. The CDR3 is CASKRQGGYEQYF. For the CDR3, the DNA is TGTGCCAGCAAACGACAGGGGGGGTACGAGCAGTACTTC.

The chain uses TRBV7-2 and TRBJ2-1, with 11 bases that match TRBD2. V shed 0 bases and J 0 bases; nucleotides not matched to a gene: 1. This CDR3 is built from 17 residues. From germline, CDR1 is SGHTA and CDR2 FQGNSA. The CDR3 coding sequence is TGTGCCAGCAGCTTAGCTCTAGCGGGAGGCTCCTACAATGAGCAGTTCTTC. Its protein is CASSLALAGGSYNEQFF. The full variable domain, its missing parts supplied by reference TRBV7-2 and TRBJ2-1, is GAGVSQSPSNKVTEKGKDVELRCDPISGHTALYWYRQSLGQGLEFLIYFQGNSAPDKSGLPSDRFSAERTGGSVSTLTIQRTQQEDSAVYLCASSLALAGGSYNEQFFGPGTRLTVL.

The chain combines TRBV4-1 with TRBJ2-5; D is possibly TRBD2 (5 bases). Looked up from germline, CDR1 is MGHRA and CDR2 is YSYEKL. The CDR3 consists of 15 residues. The V gene lost 4 bases and the J gene lost 1 base, with 13 bases spanning the gap. The CDR3 loop reads CASSRVGVPQETQYF. CDR3 DNA: TGCGCCAGCAGCCGAGTCGGGGTACCCCAAGAGACCCAGTACTTC.

This clonotype was counted between two and nine times. The chain carries TRBV6-2 or TRBV6-3 and TRBJ2-7; weak D call: TRBD2 (6 bases). The CDR3 is 13 residues long. Germline assignment: CDR1 MNHEY and CDR2 SVGEGT. V was cut by 4 bases and J by 5 bases, with 12 bases left in between. CDR3 protein: CASSWDWGDEQYF. In DNA, the CDR3 is TGTGCCAGCAGTTGGGACTGGGGGGACGAGCAGTACTTC.